The rows below give T cell receptor beta chains drawn from one sample of a study of T-cell reconstitution after alpha-beta-depleted transplantation in children. TCRdb ran MiXCR on the PCR reads and lists one entry per CDR3 protein. This table holds about 190,000 distinct CDR3 sequences, about 6.4% found once. The source was PBMCs from the stem cell graft donor, collected from the stem cell graft. All receptors come from a human donor who donated a stem cell graft to a child with Wiskott-Aldrich syndrome. CDR3s include the opening cysteine and the closing phenylalanine or tryptophan. A D gene is named only where the DNA matches it firmly. Not all rows give a size; the values are once, few, many and, for expanded clones, a class.

v_call: TRBV5-1
d_call: TRBD2
j_call: TRBJ2-5
clone_size: few
cdr3_nt: TGCGCCAGCAGCTTGGGAGCGGGAGGAGGAGAGACCCAGTACTTC
cdr3_aa: CASSLGAGGGETQYF

v_call: TRBV18
d_call: -
j_call: TRBJ1-1
clone_size: -
cdr3_nt: TGTGCCAGCGCAAGGAGTAGGGACACTGAAGCTTTCTTT
cdr3_aa: CASARSRDTEAFF

v_call: TRBV5-5
d_call: TRBD2
j_call: TRBJ2-7
clone_size: many
cdr3_nt: TGTGCCAGCAGCAGGGAGGCCGGGACTAGGTCCTACGAGCAGTACTTC
cdr3_aa: CASSREAGTRSYEQYF

v_call: TRBV5-1
d_call: TRBD1
j_call: TRBJ2-7
clone_size: many
cdr3_nt: TGCGCCAGCAGCTTGGGACAGGGATACTACGAGCAGTACTTC
cdr3_aa: CASSLGQGYYEQYF

v_call: TRBV12-3/TRBV12-4
d_call: -
j_call: TRBJ1-2
clone_size: many
cdr3_nt: TGTGCCAGCAGTCCCCCCTTCGACAGACTTAACTATGGCTACACCTTC
cdr3_aa: CASSPPFDRLNYGYTF

v_call: TRBV5-1
d_call: -
j_call: TRBJ1-4
clone_size: many
cdr3_nt: TGCGCCAGCAGCCCGTCCATGGATGAAAAACTGTTTTTT
cdr3_aa: CASSPSMDEKLFF

v_call: TRBV24-1
d_call: TRBD2
j_call: TRBJ2-5
clone_size: many
cdr3_nt: TGTGCCACCAGTGAAGTGGGACTAGACAAAGAGACCCAGTACTTC
cdr3_aa: CATSEVGLDKETQYF

v_call: TRBV7-9
d_call: -
j_call: TRBJ1-5
clone_size: many
cdr3_nt: TGTGCCAGCAGCGGGTCGCAGCGCAATCAGCCCCAGCATTTT
cdr3_aa: CASSGSQRNQPQHF

v_call: TRBV5-1
d_call: -
j_call: TRBJ1-1
clone_size: few
cdr3_nt: TGCGCCAGCAGCTTGGACAGCGACACTGAAGCTTTCTTT
cdr3_aa: CASSLDSDTEAFF

v_call: TRBV20-1
d_call: -
j_call: TRBJ1-4
clone_size: many
cdr3_nt: TGCAGTGCTAGAGATGATAGAGGGCCGAGGGGAGGACTGTTTTTT
cdr3_aa: CSARDDRGPRGGLFF

v_call: TRBV28
d_call: -
j_call: TRBJ1-6
clone_size: many
cdr3_nt: TGTGCCAGCAGCCCCCTGAGTCTCAAGCCCCTCCACTTT
cdr3_aa: CASSPLSLKPLHF

v_call: TRBV20-1
d_call: TRBD2
j_call: TRBJ2-1
clone_size: many
cdr3_nt: TGCAGTGCTAGAGTACTAGCGGACTACAATGAGCAGTTCTTC
cdr3_aa: CSARVLADYNEQFF

v_call: TRBV7-9
d_call: -
j_call: TRBJ2-7
clone_size: many
cdr3_nt: TGTGCCAGCAGCTTCTTTGACGAGCAGTACTTC
cdr3_aa: CASSFFDEQYF

v_call: TRBV7-6
d_call: -
j_call: TRBJ2-5
clone_size: many
cdr3_nt: TGTGCCAGCAGCTTAAGAGTTCAAGAGACCCAGTACTTC
cdr3_aa: CASSLRVQETQYF

v_call: TRBV18
d_call: TRBD1
j_call: TRBJ2-7
clone_size: many
cdr3_nt: TGTGCCAGCTCACCGACACAGGGGTGGGAGCAGTACTTC
cdr3_aa: CASSPTQGWEQYF

v_call: TRBV7-6
d_call: -
j_call: TRBJ2-7
clone_size: few
cdr3_nt: TGTGCCAGCAGCAGAAGCAGGGTGTACGAGCAGTACTTC
cdr3_aa: CASSRSRVYEQYF

v_call: TRBV5-6
d_call: TRBD1
j_call: TRBJ2-1
clone_size: few
cdr3_nt: TGTGCCAGCAGCTTGTTTGAATGGGTCTCCGGGACAGGGGTTGGAGAGCAGTTCTTC
cdr3_aa: CASSLFEWVSGTGVGEQFF

v_call: TRBV19
d_call: -
j_call: TRBJ2-1
clone_size: many
cdr3_nt: TGTGCCAGTAGTGTGTACCGGCGCAACAATGAGCAGTTCTTC
cdr3_aa: CASSVYRRNNEQFF

v_call: TRBV11-2
d_call: TRBD2
j_call: TRBJ2-3
clone_size: few
cdr3_nt: TGTGCCAGCAGCTTAGGCCAGGGACTAGCGGGAGGGTACACAGATACGCAGTATTTT
cdr3_aa: CASSLGQGLAGGYTDTQYF

v_call: TRBV20-1
d_call: -
j_call: TRBJ2-5
clone_size: -
cdr3_nt: TGCAGTGCCACGCTTCGGCAAGAGACCCAGTACTTC
cdr3_aa: CSATLRQETQYF

v_call: TRBV3-1
d_call: TRBD2
j_call: TRBJ2-2
clone_size: few
cdr3_nt: TGTGCCAGCAGCCGACTAGCGGGAACCCCCGTGAACACCGGGGAGCTGTTTTTT
cdr3_aa: CASSRLAGTPVNTGELFF

v_call: TRBV6-5
d_call: TRBD1
j_call: TRBJ1-5
clone_size: many
cdr3_nt: TGTGCCAGCAGGCCGACAGGGCCCAATCAGCCCCAGCATTTT
cdr3_aa: CASRPTGPNQPQHF

v_call: TRBV14
d_call: -
j_call: TRBJ2-7
clone_size: few
cdr3_nt: TGTGCCAGCAGACAGGACAGTGATTCTACGAAGCAGTACTTC
cdr3_aa: CASRQDSDSTKQYF

v_call: TRBV12-3/TRBV12-4
d_call: -
j_call: TRBJ2-4
clone_size: many
cdr3_nt: TGTGCCAGCAGTTTACGGGCAGGGGAGCTCAACATTCAGTACTTC
cdr3_aa: CASSLRAGELNIQYF

v_call: TRBV12-3/TRBV12-4
d_call: -
j_call: TRBJ2-1
clone_size: many
cdr3_nt: TGTGCCAGCAGTTCCGTCGGCCCATACAATGAGCAGTTCTTC
cdr3_aa: CASSSVGPYNEQFF

v_call: TRBV5-1
d_call: TRBD1
j_call: TRBJ1-4
clone_size: many
cdr3_nt: TGCGCCAGCAGCGGAGGACAGGGAGGGAGTGAAAAACTGTTTTTT
cdr3_aa: CASSGGQGGSEKLFF

v_call: TRBV7-9
d_call: TRBD1
j_call: TRBJ2-7
clone_size: few
cdr3_nt: TGTGCCAGCAGCCCGTACTCCGGGACAGCCCTCTACGAGCAGTACTTC
cdr3_aa: CASSPYSGTALYEQYF

v_call: TRBV10-3
d_call: -
j_call: TRBJ1-1
clone_size: many
cdr3_nt: TGTGCCATCAGTTTCACCACAGGGAACACTGAAGCTTTCTTT
cdr3_aa: CAISFTTGNTEAFF

v_call: TRBV6-1
d_call: -
j_call: TRBJ1-1
clone_size: many
cdr3_nt: TGTGCCAGCAGAGCGCTACCAAGTGAAGCTTTCTTT
cdr3_aa: CASRALPSEAFF

v_call: TRBV7-9
d_call: -
j_call: TRBJ2-5
clone_size: few
cdr3_nt: TGTGCCAGCAGCTCCGGGCAGTACCAAGAGACCCAGTACTTC
cdr3_aa: CASSSGQYQETQYF

v_call: TRBV4-1
d_call: -
j_call: TRBJ1-1
clone_size: many
cdr3_nt: TGCGCCAGCAGCTTTGGGGGCAAGAACACTGAAGCTTTCTTT
cdr3_aa: CASSFGGKNTEAFF

v_call: TRBV6-1
d_call: -
j_call: TRBJ2-6
clone_size: many
cdr3_nt: TGTGCCAGCAGTCAAGGGTTTTCTGGGGCCAACGTCCTGACTTTC
cdr3_aa: CASSQGFSGANVLTF

v_call: TRBV9
d_call: -
j_call: TRBJ2-1
clone_size: few
cdr3_nt: TGTGCCAGCAGCCCAGAACATTCAGCCTACAATGAGCAGTTCTTC
cdr3_aa: CASSPEHSAYNEQFF

v_call: TRBV9
d_call: -
j_call: TRBJ2-2
clone_size: few
cdr3_nt: TGTGCCAGCAGCGTATTCAGGACCGGGGAGCTGTTTTTT
cdr3_aa: CASSVFRTGELFF

v_call: TRBV11-1
d_call: -
j_call: TRBJ2-6
clone_size: few
cdr3_nt: TGTGCCAGCAGGCAGACTGCTGGGGCCAACGTCCTGACTTTC
cdr3_aa: CASRQTAGANVLTF

v_call: TRBV29-1
d_call: TRBD1
j_call: TRBJ1-6
clone_size: many
cdr3_nt: TGCAGCGTGCTGACAGGGGTAAATTCACCCCTCCACTTT
cdr3_aa: CSVLTGVNSPLHF

v_call: TRBV19
d_call: -
j_call: TRBJ2-2
clone_size: many
cdr3_nt: TGTGCCAGTAGTATAGGAACAGGCTATGGCGGGGAGCTGTTTTTT
cdr3_aa: CASSIGTGYGGELFF

v_call: TRBV20-1
d_call: -
j_call: TRBJ2-3
clone_size: many
cdr3_nt: TGCAGTGCTATCAGATCGGCAGGGCGCACAGATACGCAGTATTTT
cdr3_aa: CSAIRSAGRTDTQYF

v_call: TRBV2
d_call: TRBD2
j_call: TRBJ2-1
clone_size: many
cdr3_nt: TGTGCCAGCAGTGAGCGGGGGTCTGAGCAGTTCTTC
cdr3_aa: CASSERGSEQFF

v_call: TRBV5-5
d_call: -
j_call: TRBJ1-1
clone_size: many
cdr3_nt: TGTGCCAGCAGCCGGATGGGGGTGACTGAAGCTTTCTTT
cdr3_aa: CASSRMGVTEAFF

v_call: TRBV3-1
d_call: TRBD1
j_call: TRBJ1-1
clone_size: many
cdr3_nt: TGTGCCAGCAGCTGGAGGCTGACAGGGTCTAACACTGAAGCTTTCTTT
cdr3_aa: CASSWRLTGSNTEAFF

v_call: TRBV4-3
d_call: -
j_call: TRBJ2-4
clone_size: -
cdr3_nt: TGCGCCAGCAGCCTTGACTCCGGGCCCCGCTCGGACATTCAGTACTTC
cdr3_aa: CASSLDSGPRSDIQYF

v_call: TRBV7-8
d_call: -
j_call: TRBJ2-3
clone_size: many
cdr3_nt: TGTGCCAGCAGCTTTCTTCGGGGGTATGGCACAGATACGCAGTATTTT
cdr3_aa: CASSFLRGYGTDTQYF

v_call: TRBV6-5
d_call: -
j_call: TRBJ2-7
clone_size: many
cdr3_nt: TGTGCCAGCAGTTACTCCCAGTCGTCTTTGTACGAGCAGTACTTC
cdr3_aa: CASSYSQSSLYEQYF

v_call: TRBV7-2
d_call: -
j_call: TRBJ2-3
clone_size: many
cdr3_nt: TGTGCCAGCAGCTTAGGAGCAGGGCCAGATACGCAGTATTTT
cdr3_aa: CASSLGAGPDTQYF

v_call: TRBV5-6
d_call: -
j_call: TRBJ2-1
clone_size: many
cdr3_nt: TGTGCCAGCAGCTTGAACGGGGGGCCCTACAATGAGCAGTTCTTC
cdr3_aa: CASSLNGGPYNEQFF

v_call: TRBV29-1
d_call: TRBD1
j_call: TRBJ2-3
clone_size: many
cdr3_nt: TGCAGCGTTAAGAAGGGGACAGGGTCCACAGATACGCAGTATTTT
cdr3_aa: CSVKKGTGSTDTQYF

v_call: TRBV5-5
d_call: -
j_call: TRBJ1-2
clone_size: many
cdr3_nt: TGTGCCAGCAGCTCCAAAGGAGCCTATGGCTACACCTTC
cdr3_aa: CASSSKGAYGYTF

v_call: TRBV11-3
d_call: -
j_call: TRBJ2-1
clone_size: many
cdr3_nt: TGTGCCAGCAGCTTATCGGGCCTCGGCAATGAGCAGTTCTTC
cdr3_aa: CASSLSGLGNEQFF

v_call: TRBV2
d_call: -
j_call: TRBJ2-1
clone_size: few
cdr3_nt: TGTGCCAGCAGCCGCATAAATGAGCAGTTCTTC
cdr3_aa: CASSRINEQFF

v_call: TRBV12-3/TRBV12-4
d_call: -
j_call: TRBJ2-3
clone_size: many
cdr3_nt: TGTGCCAGTTCGCTTACTGGGCAGGTATCTATTTCGGGTACGCAGTATTTT
cdr3_aa: CASSLTGQVSISGTQYF